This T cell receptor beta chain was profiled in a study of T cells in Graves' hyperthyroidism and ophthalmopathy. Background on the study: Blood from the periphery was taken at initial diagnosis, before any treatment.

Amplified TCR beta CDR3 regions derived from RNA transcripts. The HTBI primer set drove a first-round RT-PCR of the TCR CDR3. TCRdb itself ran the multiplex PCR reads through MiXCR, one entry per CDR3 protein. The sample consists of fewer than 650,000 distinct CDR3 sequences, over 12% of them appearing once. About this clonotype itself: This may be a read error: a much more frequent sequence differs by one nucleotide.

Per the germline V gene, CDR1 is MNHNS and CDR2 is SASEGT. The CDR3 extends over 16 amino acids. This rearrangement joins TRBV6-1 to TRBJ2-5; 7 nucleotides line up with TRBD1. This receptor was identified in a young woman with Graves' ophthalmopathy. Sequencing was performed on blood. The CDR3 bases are TGTGCCAGCAGTGAAGCAGGGGGCCCCGGGCAAGAGCCCCAGTACTTC. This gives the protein CASSEAGGPGQEPQYF.